The sequence of this T cell receptor beta chain was determined in a study of shared T cell receptors in the human thymus. Only in-frame clones appear in the TCRdb table, and some are missing; sequencing was by immunoSEQ multiplex PCR. Seen here are hundreds of thousands of clones, 80% to 90% observed once, and the top ten hold 0.0094%. The germline V gene encodes CDR1 MNHNS and CDR2 SASEGT. The CDR3 runs 17 residues. The ends lost 3 bases at V and 0 bases at J; junction bases unmatched: 8. These data also featured in a second study, about human thymus T cells. That source notes: Obtained as resections during corrective heart surgery, the thymus tissue was then studied. Repertoires sampled from thymus and blood appeared biased in V and J gene usage.

The chain links TRBV6-1 to TRBJ1-1, with TRBD1 identical over 9 bases. The sequencing sample was made of thymocytes. The receptor's source is a boy under two years old with a congenital heart defect. This chain's CDR3 is CASSEGDREWVNTEAFF. CDR3 bases: TGTGCCAGCAGTGAGGGGGACAGGGAGTGGGTGAACACTGAAGCTTTCTTT.